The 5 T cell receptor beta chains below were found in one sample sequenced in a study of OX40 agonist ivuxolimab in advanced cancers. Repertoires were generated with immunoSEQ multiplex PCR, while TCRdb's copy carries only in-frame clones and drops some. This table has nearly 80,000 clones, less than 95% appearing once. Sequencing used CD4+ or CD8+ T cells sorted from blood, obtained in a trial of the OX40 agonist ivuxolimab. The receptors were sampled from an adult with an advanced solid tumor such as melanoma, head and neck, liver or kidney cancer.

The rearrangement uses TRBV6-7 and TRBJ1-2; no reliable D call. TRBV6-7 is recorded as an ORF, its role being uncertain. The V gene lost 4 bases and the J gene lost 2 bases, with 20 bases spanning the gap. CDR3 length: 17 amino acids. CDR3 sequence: CASSFCRGCQLNYGYTF. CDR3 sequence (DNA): TGTGCCAGCAGTTTTTGTAGAGGGTGTCAGTTGAACTATGGCTACACCTTC.

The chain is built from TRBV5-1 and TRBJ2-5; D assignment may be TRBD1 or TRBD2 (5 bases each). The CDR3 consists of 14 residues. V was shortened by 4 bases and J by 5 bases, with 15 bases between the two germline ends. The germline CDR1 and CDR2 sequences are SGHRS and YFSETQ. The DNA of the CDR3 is TGCGCCAGCAGCCGACGGGACCAGAGGGAGACCCAGTACTTC. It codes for CASSRRDQRETQYF.

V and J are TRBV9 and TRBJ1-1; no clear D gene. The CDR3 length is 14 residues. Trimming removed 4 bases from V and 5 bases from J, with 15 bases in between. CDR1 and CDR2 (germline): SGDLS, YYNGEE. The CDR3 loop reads CASSSTAAWTEAFF. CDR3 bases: TGTGCCAGCAGCTCGACGGCCGCTTGGACTGAAGCTTTCTTT.

The CDR3, as DNA: TGTGCCAGCAGAGCAGGTAACCCCGACTATGGCTACACCTTC. It codes for CASRAGNPDYGYTF. The chain links TRBV5-4 to TRBJ1-2; D gene uncertain. This CDR3 is 14 amino acids long. The germline V gene encodes CDR1 SGHNT and CDR2 YYREEE (reference sequence). Trimming took off 5 bases at V and 3 bases at J, with 14 bases between the two ends. The whole variable domain, filled in from reference TRBV5-4 and TRBJ1-2, reads ETGVTQSPTHLIKTRGQQVTLRCSSQSGHNTVSWYQQALGQGPQFIFQYYREEENGRGNFPPRFSGLQFPNYSSELNVNALELDDSALYLCASRAGNPDYGYTFGSGTRLTVV.

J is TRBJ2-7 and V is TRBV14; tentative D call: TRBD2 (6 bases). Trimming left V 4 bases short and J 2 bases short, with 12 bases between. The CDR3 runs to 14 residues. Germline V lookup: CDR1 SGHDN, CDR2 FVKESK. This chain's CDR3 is CASSRRDLPYEQYF. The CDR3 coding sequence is TGTGCCAGCAGCCGCCGGGACTTACCCTACGAGCAGTACTTC.